This T cell receptor (beta chain) was recorded in a study of naive and memory T cell subsets. Study-level points and caveats: A few larger clonotypes appeared in naive repertoires, especially CD8, possibly memory cells re-expressing CD45RA. Clonotypes are single alpha or beta chains, not paired receptors. Naive and memory repertoire findings lacked a ground truth for validation. TCR abundance followed a power law differing between naive and memory subsets.

The CDR3 has 14 amino acids. Germline values: CDR1 MNHEY, CDR2 SMNVEV (reference sequence). The trim removed 4 bases at V and 7 bases at J, leaving 3 bases unmatched. Four subsets defined by CD45RA and CD27 were sorted after CD3, CD4, CD8 and live/dead staining. Both TRBC1 and TRBC2 were covered by a beta constant-region primer of two equimolar oligonucleotides. The ligated cDNA underwent four PCR rounds using SP2 and nested alpha and beta constant-region primers. TCRdb independently ran MiXCR on the UMI-ligation and nested PCR reads; one entry per CDR3 protein. This table has about 140,000 distinct CDR3 sequences, under 25% appearing once. Details on this clonotype: Its specificity is not known.

The source of this sequence is a human donor in good health. The rearrangement joins TRBV27 to TRBJ2-7, with TRBD2 identical over 14 bases. The material sequenced was naive CD8+ T cells from blood. CDR3 amino acids: CASSSGLAGAEQYF. The CDR3 region has the DNA TGTGCCAGCAGTTCGGGACTAGCGGGGGCAGAGCAGTACTTC.